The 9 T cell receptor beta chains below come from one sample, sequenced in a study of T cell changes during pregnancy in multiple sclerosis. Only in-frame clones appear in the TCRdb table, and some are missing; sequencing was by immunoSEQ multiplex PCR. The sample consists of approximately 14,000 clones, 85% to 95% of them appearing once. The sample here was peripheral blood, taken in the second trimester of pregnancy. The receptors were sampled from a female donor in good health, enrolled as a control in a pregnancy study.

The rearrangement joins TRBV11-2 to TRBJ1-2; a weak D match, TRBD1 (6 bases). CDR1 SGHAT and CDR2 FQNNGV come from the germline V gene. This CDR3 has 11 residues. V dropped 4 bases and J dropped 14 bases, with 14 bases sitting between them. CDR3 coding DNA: TGTGCCAGCAGCTCCGACAGGCTGCCTACCTTC. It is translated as CASSSDRLPTF. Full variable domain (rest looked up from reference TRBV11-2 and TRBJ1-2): EAGVAQSPRYKIIEKRQSVAFWCNPISGHATLYWYQQILGQGPKLLIQFQNNGVVDDSQLPKDRFSAERLKGVDSTLKIQPAKLEDSAVYLCASSSDRLPTFGSGTRLTVV.

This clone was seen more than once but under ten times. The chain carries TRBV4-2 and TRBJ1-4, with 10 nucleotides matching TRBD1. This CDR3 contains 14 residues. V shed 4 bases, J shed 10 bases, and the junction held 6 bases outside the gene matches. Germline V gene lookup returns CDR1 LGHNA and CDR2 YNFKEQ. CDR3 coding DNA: TGTGCCAGCAGCCTACGGGACAGGGGCGCAAAACTGTTTTTT. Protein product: CASSLRDRGAKLFF.

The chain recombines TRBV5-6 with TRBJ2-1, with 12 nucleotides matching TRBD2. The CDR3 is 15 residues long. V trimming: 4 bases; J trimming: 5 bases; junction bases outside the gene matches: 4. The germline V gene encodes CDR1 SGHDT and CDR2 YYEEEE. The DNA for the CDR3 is TGTGCCAGCAGCCCTAGCGGGGGGGCTCACAATGAGCAGTTCTTC. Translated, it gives CASSPSGGAHNEQFF.

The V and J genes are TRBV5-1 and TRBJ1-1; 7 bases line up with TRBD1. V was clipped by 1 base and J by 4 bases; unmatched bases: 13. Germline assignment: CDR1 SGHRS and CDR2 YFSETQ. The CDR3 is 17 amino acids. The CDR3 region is CASSLNSRGLGGTEAFF. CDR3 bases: TGCGCCAGCAGCTTGAATAGTAGGGGGCTTGGGGGCACTGAAGCTTTCTTT.

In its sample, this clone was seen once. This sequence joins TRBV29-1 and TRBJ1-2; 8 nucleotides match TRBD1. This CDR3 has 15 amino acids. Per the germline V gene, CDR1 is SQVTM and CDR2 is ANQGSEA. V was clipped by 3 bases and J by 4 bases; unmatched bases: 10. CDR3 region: CSVDGGQGMAYGYTF. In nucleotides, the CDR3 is TGCAGCGTTGACGGTGGACAGGGAATGGCCTATGGCTACACCTTC.

The CDR3 region is CATQSHGYTF. The CDR3, as DNA: TGTGCCACCCAATCCCATGGCTACACCTTC. This chain links TRBV7-9 with TRBJ1-2; D remains ambiguous. The CDR3 runs to 10 residues. Germline V gene data show CDR1 as SEHNR and CDR2 as FQNEAQ (reference sequence). V gave up 10 bases and J gave up 6 bases, with 9 bases separating them.

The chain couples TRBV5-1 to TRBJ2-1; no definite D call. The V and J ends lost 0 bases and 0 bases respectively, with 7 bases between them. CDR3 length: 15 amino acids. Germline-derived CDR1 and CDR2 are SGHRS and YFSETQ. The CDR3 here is CASSLEYSSYNEQFF. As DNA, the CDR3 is TGCGCCAGCAGCTTGGAATATAGCTCCTACAATGAGCAGTTCTTC.

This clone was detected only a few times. This chain's CDR3 is CAWSMAREKLFF. The CDR3 region has the DNA TGTGCCTGGAGTATGGCGAGGGAAAAACTGTTTTTT. This sequence joins TRBV30 and TRBJ1-4; unclear D gene. Deletions cut 2 bases from V and 8 bases from J, with 9 bases between. Germline V CDR1 and CDR2: GTSNPN, SVGIG (reference sequence). This CDR3 has 12 amino acids. The full variable domain, rest sourced from reference TRBV30 and TRBJ1-4, is SQTIHQWPATLVQPVGSPLSLECTVEGTSNPNLYWYRQAAGRGLQLLFYSVGIGQISSEVPQNLSASRPQDRQFILSSKKLLLSDSGFYLCAWSMAREKLFFGSGTQLSVL.

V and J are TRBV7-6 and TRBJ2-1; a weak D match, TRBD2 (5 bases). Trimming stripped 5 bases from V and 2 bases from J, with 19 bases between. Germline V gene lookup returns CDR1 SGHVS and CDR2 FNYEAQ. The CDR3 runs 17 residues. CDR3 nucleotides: TGTGCCAGCAGCAAAGAAACCGGGATCCCCACCTACAATGAGCAGTTCTTC. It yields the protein CASSKETGIPTYNEQFF.